Listed below are T cell receptor beta chains from one sample, sequenced in a study of cytomegalovirus exposure and HLA in healthy donors. Sequencing was performed with immunoSEQ multiplex PCR; in TCRdb, only in-frame clones are kept and a portion is missing. The repertoire includes around 140,000 clones, roughly 70% of them detected once, and 2% to 2.5% sits in the top ten. Sequenced: PBMCs. Every receptor here comes from a woman aged 55-70 years in good health and CMV-seropositive. CDR3s leave out the opening cysteine and the closing phenylalanine or tryptophan. A D gene is named only where the DNA matches it firmly.

cdr3_length,v_call,d_call,j_call,cdr3_aa
13,TRBV28,-,TRBJ2-5,ASSIGTGPQETQY
13,TRBV6-1,-,TRBJ1-2,ASSEALGRGYGYT
14,TRBV5-6,-,TRBJ1-1,ASSVPGHTRNTEAF
13,TRBV6-5,-,TRBJ1-2,ASSYTTVQGYGYT
13,TRBV5-1,-,TRBJ1-4,ASSLSSATNEKLF
13,TRBV28,-,TRBJ2-2,ASRSPGQNTGELF
11,TRBV5-5,-,TRBJ1-5,ASSLGEGQPQH
14,TRBV13,TRBD1,TRBJ1-2,ASSLGGTGARYGYT
12,TRBV10-3,TRBD1,TRBJ1-2,AISSPGQPYGYT
11,TRBV28,TRBD2,TRBJ2-7,ASTVSGRPEQY
15,TRBV9,-,TRBJ2-7,ASSPPTAAETTYEQY
12,TRBV29-1,-,TRBJ1-3,SVEEFEFGNTIY
15,TRBV18,TRBD1,TRBJ1-1,ASSPMVIGQDNTEAF
13,TRBV6-5,-,TRBJ2-1,ASSYSRHGGNEQF
13,TRBV27,TRBD2,TRBJ2-2,ASSLGLAGTGELF
15,TRBV7-2,TRBD1,TRBJ1-2,ASRTGTGGAIGYGYT
13,TRBV6-5,TRBD1,TRBJ2-7,ASSYSRTGPYEQY
13,TRBV5-1,TRBD2,TRBJ2-2,ASSSSGRLAGELF
12,TRBV28,TRBD1,TRBJ1-2,ASSRQGIVKGYT
12,TRBV6-5,-,TRBJ1-4,ASSSPTVNEKLF
15,TRBV28,-,TRBJ2-6,ASAGPLPRSGANVLT
13,TRBV4-2,-,TRBJ1-2,ASSQERRARGGYT
12,TRBV14,TRBD2,TRBJ2-3,ASQSGVRTDTQY
18,TRBV29-1,TRBD1,TRBJ1-4,SSSLGQGAPRGVVSEKLF
13,TRBV15,TRBD2,TRBJ2-1,ATSAGLAGGNEQF
12,TRBV28,-,TRBJ2-1,ASSSSGTLNEQF
12,TRBV28,TRBD2,TRBJ2-7,ASSLSGDVYEQY